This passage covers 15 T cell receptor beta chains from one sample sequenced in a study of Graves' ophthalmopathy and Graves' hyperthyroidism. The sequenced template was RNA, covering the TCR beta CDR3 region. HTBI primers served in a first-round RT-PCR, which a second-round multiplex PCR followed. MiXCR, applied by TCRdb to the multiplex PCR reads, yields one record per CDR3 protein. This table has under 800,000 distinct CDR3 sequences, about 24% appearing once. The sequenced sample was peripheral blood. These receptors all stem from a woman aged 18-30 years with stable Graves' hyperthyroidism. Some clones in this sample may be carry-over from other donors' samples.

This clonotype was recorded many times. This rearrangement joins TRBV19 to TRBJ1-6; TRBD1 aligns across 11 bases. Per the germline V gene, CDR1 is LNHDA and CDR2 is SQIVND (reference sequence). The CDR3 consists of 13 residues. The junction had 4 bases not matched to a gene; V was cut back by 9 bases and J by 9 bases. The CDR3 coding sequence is TGTGCCAGCAAGGGACAGGGGGGTTCACCCCTCCACTTT. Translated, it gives CASKGQGGSPLHF.

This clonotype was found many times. Here the CDR3 DNA reads TGTGCCAGCAGCGTAGCAGGGAATGGCAATCAGCCCCAGCATTTT. This gives the protein CASSVAGNGNQPQHF. V gene TRBV9 combines with J gene TRBJ1-5, with D possibly matching TRBD1 (5 bases). V was clipped by 0 bases and J by 2 bases, with 9 bases between them. CDR3 length: 15 residues. In germline, CDR1 is SGDLS, CDR2 YYNGEE. Based on the CDR3 plus reference TRBV9 and TRBJ1-5, the full variable domain is DSGVTQTPKHLITATGQRVTLRCSPRSGDLSVYWYQQSLDQGLQFLIQYYNGEERAKGNILERFSAQQFPDLHSELNLSSLELGDSALYFCASSVAGNGNQPQHFGDGTRLSIL.

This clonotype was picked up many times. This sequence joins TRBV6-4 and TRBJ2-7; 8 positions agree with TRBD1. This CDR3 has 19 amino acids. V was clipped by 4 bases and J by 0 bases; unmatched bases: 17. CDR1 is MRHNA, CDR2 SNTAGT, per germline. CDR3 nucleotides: TGTGCCAGCAGTGGTAGCCGGGACAGGATGATCAGGAGCTCCTACGAGCAGTACTTC. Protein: CASSGSRDRMIRSSYEQYF.

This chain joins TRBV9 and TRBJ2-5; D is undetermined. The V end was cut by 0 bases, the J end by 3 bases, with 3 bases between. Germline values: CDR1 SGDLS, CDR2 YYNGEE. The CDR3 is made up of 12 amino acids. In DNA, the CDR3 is TGTGCCAGCAGCGTAGTGAAAGAGACCCAGTACTTC. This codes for CASSVVKETQYF. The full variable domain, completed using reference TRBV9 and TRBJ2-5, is DSGVTQTPKHLITATGQRVTLRCSPRSGDLSVYWYQQSLDQGLQFLIQYYNGEERAKGNILERFSAQQFPDLHSELNLSSLELGDSALYFCASSVVKETQYFGPGTRLLVL.

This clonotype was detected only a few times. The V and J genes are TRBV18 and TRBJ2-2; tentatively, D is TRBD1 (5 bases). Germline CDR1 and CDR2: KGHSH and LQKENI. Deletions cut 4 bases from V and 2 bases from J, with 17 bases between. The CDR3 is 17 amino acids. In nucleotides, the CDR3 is TGTGCCAGCTCACTCACCTTACGCGACAGCAACACCGGGGAGCTGTTTTTT. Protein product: CASSLTLRDSNTGELFF.

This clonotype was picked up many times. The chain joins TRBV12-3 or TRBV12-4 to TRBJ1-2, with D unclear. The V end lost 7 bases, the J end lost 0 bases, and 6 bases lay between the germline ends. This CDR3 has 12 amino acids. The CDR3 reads CASTYTNYGYTF. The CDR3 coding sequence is TGTGCCAGCACCTATACTAACTATGGCTACACCTTC.

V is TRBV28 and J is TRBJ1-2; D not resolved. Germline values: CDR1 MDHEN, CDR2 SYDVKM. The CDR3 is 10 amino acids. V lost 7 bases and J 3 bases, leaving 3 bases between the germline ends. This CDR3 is CASKYYGYTF. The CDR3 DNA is TGTGCCAGCAAGTACTATGGCTACACCTTC.

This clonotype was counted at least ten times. The CDR3 sequence is CASSLTLAELTYEQYF. CDR3 bases: TGTGCCAGCAGTTTAACCCTGGCAGAACTTACCTACGAGCAGTACTTC. V is TRBV28 and J is TRBJ2-7; D is undetermined. Trimming took 2 bases from V and 2 from J, leaving 16 bases between them. Per germline, CDR1 MDHEN and CDR2 SYDVKM. The CDR3 is 16 residues long.

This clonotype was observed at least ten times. The CDR3 protein is CASGQAGGNWNTEAFF. The DNA for the CDR3 is TGTGCCAGCGGGCAGGCGGGCGGGAATTGGAACACTGAAGCTTTCTTT. The chain uses TRBV6-1 and TRBJ1-1; no firm D call. CDR3 length equals 16 residues. The germline gives CDR1 MNHNS, CDR2 SASEGT. The V and J ends lost 8 bases and 1 base respectively, with 20 bases between them.

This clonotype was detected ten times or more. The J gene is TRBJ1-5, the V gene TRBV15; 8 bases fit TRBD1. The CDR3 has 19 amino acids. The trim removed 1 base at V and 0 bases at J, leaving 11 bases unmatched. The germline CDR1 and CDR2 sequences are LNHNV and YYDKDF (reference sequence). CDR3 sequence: CATSRARQGPEYSNQPQHF. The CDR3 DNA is TGTGCCACCAGCAGAGCCCGACAGGGGCCCGAATATAGCAATCAGCCCCAGCATTTT.

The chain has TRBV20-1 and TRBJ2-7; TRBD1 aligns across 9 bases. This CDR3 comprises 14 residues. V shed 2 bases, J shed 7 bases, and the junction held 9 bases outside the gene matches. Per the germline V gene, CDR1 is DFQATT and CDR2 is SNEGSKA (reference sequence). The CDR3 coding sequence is TGCAGTGCTAGATCGACAGGGGGTATGGAAGAGCAGTACTTC. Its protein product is CSARSTGGMEEQYF.

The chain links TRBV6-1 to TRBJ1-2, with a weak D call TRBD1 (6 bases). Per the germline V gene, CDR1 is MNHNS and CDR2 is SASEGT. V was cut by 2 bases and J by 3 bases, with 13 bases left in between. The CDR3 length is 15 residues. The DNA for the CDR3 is TGTGCCAGCAGTGAATCGACAGGTTATTACTATGGCTACACCTTC. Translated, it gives CASSESTGYYYGYTF.

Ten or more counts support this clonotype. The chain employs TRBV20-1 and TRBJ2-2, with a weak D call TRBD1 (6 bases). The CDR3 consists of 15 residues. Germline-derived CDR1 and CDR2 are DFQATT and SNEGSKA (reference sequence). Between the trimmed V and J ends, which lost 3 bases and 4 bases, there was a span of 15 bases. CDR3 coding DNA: TGCAGTGCTAGTATCAGGACAGACTCCACCGGGGAGCTGTTTTTT. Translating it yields CSASIRTDSTGELFF.

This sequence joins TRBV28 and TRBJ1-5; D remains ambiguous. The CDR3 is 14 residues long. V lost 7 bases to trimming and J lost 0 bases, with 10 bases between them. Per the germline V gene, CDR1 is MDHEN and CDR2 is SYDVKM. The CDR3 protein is CASIGRHSNQPQHF. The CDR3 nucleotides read TGTGCCAGCATTGGGCGGCATAGCAATCAGCCCCAGCATTTT.

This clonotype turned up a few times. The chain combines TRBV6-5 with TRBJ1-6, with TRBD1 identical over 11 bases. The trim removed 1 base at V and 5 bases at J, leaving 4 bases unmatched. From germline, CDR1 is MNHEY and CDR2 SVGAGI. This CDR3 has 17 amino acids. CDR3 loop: CASSYYRDRGDNSPLHF. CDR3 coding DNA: TGTGCCAGCAGTTACTACCGGGACAGGGGGGATAATTCACCCCTCCACTTT.